This TCR beta chain was recovered during a study of cytomegalovirus exposure and HLA in healthy donors. Use of 60 Vbeta and 13 Jbeta primers characterized the PCR. TCRdb's table, derived via immunoSEQ multiplex PCR, lists solely in-frame clones and lacks some. Of about 140,000 clones listed, 70% to 85% are singletons. Germline assignment: CDR1 SQVTM and CDR2 ANQGSEA. Trimming cost V 8 bases and J 7 bases; bases outside gene matches: 9. The CDR3 runs to 12 residues. Ten or more counts support this clone. The TCR was taken from a man between 35 and 55 years old in good health and CMV-seropositive. The chain links TRBV29-1 to TRBJ1-1, with 8 bases matching TRBD1. The sequenced sample consisted of PBMCs. CDR3 protein: CSTLSGGSEAFF. In DNA, the CDR3 is TGCAGCACCCTCTCAGGGGGCAGTGAAGCTTTCTTT.